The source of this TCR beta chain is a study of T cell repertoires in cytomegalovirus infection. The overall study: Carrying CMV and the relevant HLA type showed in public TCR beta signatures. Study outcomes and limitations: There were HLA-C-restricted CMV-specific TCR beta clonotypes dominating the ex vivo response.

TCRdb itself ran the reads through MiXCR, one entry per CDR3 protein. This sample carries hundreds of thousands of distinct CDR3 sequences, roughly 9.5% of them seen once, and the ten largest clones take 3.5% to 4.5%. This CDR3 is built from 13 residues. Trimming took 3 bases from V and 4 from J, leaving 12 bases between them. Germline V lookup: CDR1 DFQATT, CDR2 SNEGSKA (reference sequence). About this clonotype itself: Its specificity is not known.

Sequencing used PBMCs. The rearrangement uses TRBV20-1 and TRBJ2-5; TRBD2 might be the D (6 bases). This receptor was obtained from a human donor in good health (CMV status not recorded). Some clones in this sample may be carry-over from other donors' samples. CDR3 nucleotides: TGCAGTGCTAGTAGTGGGGGAGGAGAGACCCAGTACTTC. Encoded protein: CSASSGGGETQYF.